These 24 T cell receptor beta chains came from one sample sequenced in a study of T-cell reconstitution after alpha-beta-depleted transplantation in children. Researchers prepared the TCRbeta library using unique molecular identifiers, the study reports. MiXCR was run by TCRdb on the PCR reads, yielding one entry per CDR3 protein. The sample comprises around 300,000 distinct CDR3 sequences, under 14% of which are singletons, and around 22% rests with the top ten. Sequencing was performed on peripheral blood, taken 180 days after TCRalphabeta/CD19-depleted stem cell transplant. The receptors were gathered from a male patient aged 2-15 years who had a stem cell transplant for chronic granulomatous disease, so the T cells may come from the graft donor.

This clonotype was seen at least ten times. The chain recombines TRBV12-3 or TRBV12-4 with TRBJ2-1, with D uncertain. V lost 3 bases and J 10 bases, leaving 10 bases between the germline ends. The CDR3 totals 12 residues. The CDR3 sequence is CASSFEHEEQFF. CDR3 DNA sequence: TGTGCCAGCAGTTTTGAGCATGAAGAGCAGTTCTTC.

Concerning this clonotype itself: This may be a read error: a much more frequent sequence differs by one nucleotide. Since no conserved phenylalanine or tryptophan closes the CDR3, a read error is the likely cause. The CDR3 here is CASSLGADSYEQYI. Here the CDR3 DNA reads TGCGCCAGCAGCTTGGGGGCAGACTCCTACGAGCAGTACATC. The V and J genes are TRBV5-1 and TRBJ2-7; D call uncertain. Trimming removed 0 bases from V and 0 bases from J, with 7 bases in between. CDR1 and CDR2 from the germline V gene are SGHRS and YFSETQ. The CDR3 loop spans 14 amino acids.

This clonotype was seen at least ten times. One end of the junction fails to match germline, which may point to a read error. The rearrangement joins TRBV9 to TRBJ2-1, with unresolved D. Germline V gene lookup returns CDR1 SGDLS and CDR2 YYNGEE. CDR3 length: 10 residues. Here the CDR3 DNA reads TGTGCCAGCGGACCCGGGTCTTTTAGCTTC. Translating gives CASGPGSFSF.

In this sample, this clonotype turned up many times. The CDR3 nucleotides are TGTGCCACCAGCGGCCTCAGGGGGGATAGCAATCAGCCCCAGCATTTT. Encoded protein: CATSGLRGDSNQPQHF. V is TRBV15 and J is TRBJ1-5; the match to TRBD1 covers 7 bases. With V trimmed by 5 bases and J by 0 bases, 7 bases remained unmatched. CDR1 and CDR2 (germline): LNHNV, YYDKDF (reference sequence). This CDR3 contains 16 residues.

This clonotype was picked up many times. The chain links TRBV9 to TRBJ2-5; 10 bases match TRBD2. The CDR3 sequence is 18 residues long. Looked up from germline, CDR1 is SGDLS and CDR2 is YYNGEE. J gave up 3 bases and V 3 bases, and 14 bases lay outside the gene matches. The CDR3, as DNA: TGTGCCAGCAGCGAGGGCCTCCGGACTAGCGGAACAGAAGAGACCCAGTACTTC. Translated: CASSEGLRTSGTEETQYF. The full variable domain, rest sourced from reference TRBV9 and TRBJ2-5, is DSGVTQTPKHLITATGQRVTLRCSPRSGDLSVYWYQQSLDQGLQFLIQYYNGEERAKGNILERFSAQQFPDLHSELNLSSLELGDSALYFCASSEGLRTSGTEETQYFGPGTRLLVL.

This clonotype occurred many times. CDR3 sequence (DNA): TGTGCCAGCAGTTTTACAGGGGGCTTAGGTACTGAAGCTTTCTTT. Its protein product is CASSFTGGLGTEAFF. This chain links TRBV12-3 or TRBV12-4 with TRBJ1-1, with 9 positions matching TRBD1. The CDR3 extends over 15 amino acids. V was clipped by 3 bases and J by 5 bases; unmatched bases: 7.

At least ten counts were recorded for this clonotype. V and J are TRBV5-1 and TRBJ2-1; TRBD2 is a possible D gene (7 bases). The CDR3 contains 15 residues. Germline values: CDR1 SGHRS, CDR2 YFSETQ. Trimming stripped 7 bases from V and 2 bases from J, with 16 bases between. CDR3 loop: CASGQRDLTYNEQFF. CDR3 bases: TGCGCCAGCGGACAGCGGGACCTCACCTACAATGAGCAGTTCTTC.

This clonotype was seen many times. V is TRBV27 and J is TRBJ2-7; no definite D call. The CDR3 loop spans 17 amino acids. Trimming stripped 4 bases from V and 0 bases from J, with 19 bases between. Looked up from germline, CDR1 is MNHEY and CDR2 is SMNVEV (reference sequence). The CDR3 region has the DNA TGTGCCAGCAGTTCCCCCCTTGGGCGAGCGAGCTCCTACGAGCAGTACTTC. Protein: CASSSPLGRASSYEQYF.

The table lists this clonotype with a few counts. The CDR3 protein is CASSPLPRPALGDTQYF. CDR3 nucleotide sequence: TGTGCCAGCAGTCCACTTCCACGACCCGCCCTAGGGGATACGCAGTATTTT. The chain carries TRBV11-2 and TRBJ2-3; no firm D call. Germline loops: CDR1 SGHAT, CDR2 FQNNGV. V was cut by 6 bases and J by 6 bases, with 25 bases left in between. The CDR3 has 17 amino acids. The complete variable domain, with remaining parts taken from reference TRBV11-2 and TRBJ2-3, reads EAGVAQSPRYKIIEKRQSVAFWCNPISGHATLYWYQQILGQGPKLLIQFQNNGVVDDSQLPKDRFSAERLKGVDSTLKIQPAKLEDSAVYLCASSPLPRPALGDTQYFGPGTRLTVL.

This rearrangement joins TRBV19 to TRBJ2-7; tentative D call: TRBD2 (5 bases). Germline V gene sequence: CDR1 LNHDA, CDR2 SQIVND (reference sequence). This CDR3 is 15 amino acids long. Trimming took 5 bases from V and 2 from J, leaving 16 bases between them. The CDR3 sequence: CASSPVGGMTYEQYF. CDR3 sequence (DNA): TGTGCCAGTAGTCCAGTTGGAGGAATGACCTACGAGCAGTACTTC.

This clonotype was observed many times. V usage is TRBV30 and J usage is TRBJ2-5, with D tentatively TRBD1 or TRBD2 (5 bases each). Trimming shortened V by 1 base and J by 8 bases, and 17 bases separated the two germline ends. The CDR3 sequence is 14 residues long. Germline V gene lookup returns CDR1 GTSNPN and CDR2 SVGIG (reference sequence). The CDR3 DNA reads as TGTGCCTGGAGTGGGGGACGGAGAGATGGCACCCAGTACTTC. Translation gives CAWSGGRRDGTQYF.

In this sample, this clonotype turned up many times. The chain combines TRBV29-1 with TRBJ2-4; 7 bases are a match to TRBD1. The J segment lost 6 bases and the V segment lost 7 bases, leaving 9 bases of the junction unmatched. The CDR3 length is 13 residues. Looked up from germline, CDR1 is SQVTM and CDR2 is ANQGSEA. The chain's CDR3 is CSAELDRVNIQYF. The CDR3 region has the DNA TGCAGCGCGGAGTTAGACAGGGTAAACATTCAGTACTTC.

This clonotype showed up just a few times. CDR3 DNA sequence: TGTGCCAGCAGCCCCGGGGGTTTCACCGGGGAGCTGTTTTTT. This encodes CASSPGGFTGELFF. V and J are TRBV14 and TRBJ2-2; tentatively, D is TRBD2 (6 bases). Germline CDR1 and CDR2: SGHDN and FVKESK. V was shortened by 4 bases and J by 4 bases, with 10 bases between the two germline ends. The CDR3 is 14 residues long.

This clonotype was counted at least ten times. The chain combines TRBV10-3 with TRBJ2-5; 10 bases line up with TRBD2. Germline V lookup: CDR1 ENHRY, CDR2 SYGVKD. The CDR3 spans 17 residues. V gave up 2 bases and J gave up 4 bases; unmatched junction bases: 10. CDR3 loop: CAISEPTSGAAGETQYF. The CDR3 coding sequence is TGTGCCATCAGTGAGCCAACTAGCGGGGCCGCGGGAGAGACCCAGTACTTC.

In its sample, this clonotype was seen many times. V is TRBV20-1 and J is TRBJ2-7; 8 nucleotides align to TRBD2. V lost 0 bases to trimming and J lost 0 bases; unmatched junction nucleotides: 4. CDR1 is DFQATT, CDR2 SNEGSKA, per germline (reference sequence). This CDR3 has 15 amino acids. The CDR3 region has the DNA TGCAGTGCTAGAGATAGTAGCGGGACCTCCTACGAGCAGTACTTC. It specifies CSARDSSGTSYEQYF.

The J gene is TRBJ2-5, the V gene TRBV19; D uncertain. Trimming pared 9 bases from V and 5 bases from J, leaving 7 bases between. The CDR3 spans 10 residues. Germline loops: CDR1 LNHDA, CDR2 SQIVND (reference sequence). This chain's CDR3 is CARTRETQYF. The CDR3, as DNA: TGTGCCAGGACAAGGGAGACCCAGTACTTC. The full variable domain, with the rest looked up from reference TRBV19 and TRBJ2-5, is DGGITQSPKYLFRKEGQNVTLSCEQNLNHDAMYWYRQDPGQGLRLIYYSQIVNDFQKGDIAEGYSVSREKKESFPLTVTSAQKNPTAFYLCARTRETQYFGPGTRLLVL.

This clonotype was observed many times. V is TRBV20-1 and J is TRBJ1-4; TRBD1 matches 8 bases. J lost 11 bases, V lost 1 base, and 12 bases had no gene match. The CDR3 consists of 15 residues. CDR1 and CDR2 from the germline V gene are DFQATT and SNEGSKA (reference sequence). CDR3 in amino acids: CSARGRRTGIPKLFF. The CDR3 region has the DNA TGCAGTGCTAGAGGCCGCCGGACAGGGATTCCGAAACTGTTTTTT.

In its sample, this clonotype was seen many times. The J gene is TRBJ2-7, the V gene TRBV11-1; 12 nucleotides align to TRBD2. There are 15 residues in the CDR3. Germline V gene sequence: CDR1 SGHAT, CDR2 FQDESV (reference sequence). V was pared by 6 bases and J by 1 base, with 4 bases of the junction left unmatched. The CDR3 spells CASRLAGGESYEQYF. The CDR3 nucleotides read TGTGCCAGCAGGCTAGCGGGAGGGGAGTCCTACGAGCAGTACTTC.

Worth noting for this clonotype: This could be a read error, since a much larger clone is one nucleotide away. The rearrangement links TRBV20-1 to TRBJ2-7, with a weak D call TRBD1 (5 bases). Trimming took 6 bases from V and 6 from J, leaving 18 bases between them. CDR1 DFQATT and CDR2 SNEGSKA come from the germline V gene (reference sequence). The CDR3 is 13 residues long. The CDR3 reads CSAEPGSISEQYF. DNA of the CDR3: TGCAGTGCAGAGCCAGGGTCTATCTCCGAGCAGTACTTC.

This clonotype was seen ten or more times. The chain recombines TRBV29-1 with TRBJ2-1; TRBD2 is a possible D gene (7 bases). V lost 7 bases and J lost 6, with 19 bases in between. The CDR3 runs 14 residues. Germline CDR1 and CDR2: SQVTM and ANQGSEA. CDR3 in DNA: TGCAGCGACCCCCCGAGGGGGGGCCGCAATGAGCAGTTCTTC. This codes for CSDPPRGGRNEQFF.

This clonotype has at least ten counts. The J gene is TRBJ2-6, the V gene TRBV11-2, with 9 positions matching TRBD2. The length of the CDR3 is 20 residues. Per the germline V gene, CDR1 is SGHAT and CDR2 is FQNNGV. Trimming at V came to 5 bases and at J to 0 bases, leaving 14 bases not matched to a gene. The CDR3 region has the DNA TGTGCCAGCAGCATAAGGACAGGTCTAGCGGGGAACTCTGGGGCCAACGTCCTGACTTTC. Its translation: CASSIRTGLAGNSGANVLTF.

This clonotype was seen repeatedly, ten times or more. V and J are TRBV11-3 and TRBJ2-7; D might be TRBD1 or TRBD2, each matching 5 bases. Trimming cost V 8 bases and J 8 bases, with 22 bases left between them. This CDR3 is 14 amino acids long. Germline lookup yields CDR1 SGHNT and CDR2 YENEEA. The CDR3: CASSLGGTHMQQYF. Written as DNA, the CDR3 is TGTGCCAGCTCCCTAGGTGGGACCCACATGCAGCAGTACTTC.

This clonotype was recorded at least ten times. The gene calls are TRBV11-2 and TRBJ2-1; 15 nucleotides line up with TRBD2. There are 19 residues in the CDR3. V gave up 4 bases and J gave up 10 bases; unmatched junction bases: 17. Germline V gene data show CDR1 as SGHAT and CDR2 as FQNNGV. CDR3 protein: CASSSQPGLAGGSRGEQFF. The CDR3 region has the DNA TGTGCCAGCAGCTCCCAGCCGGGACTAGCGGGGGGAAGTAGGGGGGAGCAGTTCTTC.

This clonotype showed up many times. This chain links TRBV6-1 with TRBJ1-5; the D gene is possibly TRBD1 (5 bases). CDR1 is MNHNS and CDR2 is SASEGT in the germline V gene. CDR3 length: 13 amino acids. V shed 10 bases and J shed 5 bases, with 15 bases lying between them. The chain's CDR3 is CATERTLDQPQHF. The CDR3 bases are TGTGCCACCGAAAGGACACTCGATCAGCCCCAGCATTTT.